These T cell receptor beta chains were read from a single sample in a study of T cell responses to AZD1222 COVID-19 vaccine. The assay was immunoSEQ multiplex PCR, and TCRdb's table has in-frame clones only and misses some. The data contain some 150,000 clones, just over 90% of them singletons. Specimen: peripheral blood, collected on day 0 of MenACWY control vaccination. These receptors came from an adult in good health. CDR3s include the opening cysteine and the closing phenylalanine or tryptophan. D genes are given only for firm matches. Only part of the rows carry a size: once, few, many, or a class if the clone is expanded.

16,TRBJ2-1,TRBD2,TRBV3-1/TRBV3-2,NA,TGTGCCAGCAGTCCGGGCTCGGGGAGGGTCTACAATGAGCAGTTCTTC,CASSPGSGRVYNEQFF
12,TRBJ2-2,NA,TRBV6-5,NA,TGTGCCAGCAGCTCCCTACTCGGGGAGCTGTTTTTT,CASSSLLGELFF
11,TRBJ2-7,NA,TRBV12-5,NA,TGTGCTAGTGGTGGCATCTACGAGCAGTACTTC,CASGGIYEQYF
13,TRBJ1-4,NA,TRBV4-1,NA,TGCGCCAGCAGCCAAGTGCCAGGGGAAAAACTGTTTTTT,CASSQVPGEKLFF
15,TRBJ2-7,TRBD1,TRBV28,once,TGTGCCAGCAGTTCCCGGACAGGGTTTCTCTACGAGCAGTACTTC,CASSSRTGFLYEQYF
14,TRBJ2-5,NA,TRBV2,NA,TGTGCCAGCAGTGGGTCAGGTAGGGAAGAGACCCAGTACTTC,CASSGSGREETQYF
11,TRBJ1-1,NA,TRBV30,NA,TGTGCCTGGAGTGACAGGATAGGAGCTTTCTTT,CAWSDRIGAFF
15,TRBJ2-3,NA,TRBV5-1,NA,TGCGCCAGCAGCTTCGTCCAGGGTGCCACAGATACGCAGTATTTT,CASSFVQGATDTQYF
12,TRBJ2-1,NA,TRBV28,NA,TGTGCCAGCGGCCTAGCCTACAATGAGCAGTTCTTC,CASGLAYNEQFF
14,TRBJ1-1,NA,TRBV28,few,TGTGCCAGCAGCACGGGTCGGGATTCCGCTGAAGCTTTCTTT,CASSTGRDSAEAFF
12,TRBJ1-2,TRBD1,TRBV2,NA,TGTGCCAGCAGCCGGACAGGGTTCGGCTACACCTTC,CASSRTGFGYTF
11,TRBJ1-1,NA,TRBV12-3/TRBV12-4,few,TGTGCCAGCGGAAGGGGAACTGAAGCTTTCTTT,CASGRGTEAFF
16,TRBJ1-2,TRBD1,TRBV5-1,NA,TGCGCCAGCAGCAAGAGCAGACAGGGGGCCGAGGGGGGCTACACCTTC,CASSKSRQGAEGGYTF
16,TRBJ1-2,TRBD1,TRBV5-1,NA,TGCGCCAGCAGCCCGAACGTGGGACAGGGTACGGGGGGCTACACCTTC,CASSPNVGQGTGGYTF
12,TRBJ2-3,NA,TRBV10-2,NA,TGCGCCAGTACAAAAAATGGAGATACGCAGTATTTT,CASTKNGDTQYF
17,TRBJ2-7,NA,TRBV9,once,TGTGCCAGCAGCGGGGCCCGCCCCCCGGGGTCCCCCTACGAGCAGTACTTC,CASSGARPPGSPYEQYF
14,TRBJ1-1,TRBD1,TRBV7-2,NA,TGTGCCAGCAGCGTCACAGGGGTGAACACTGAAGCTTTCTTT,CASSVTGVNTEAFF
16,TRBJ2-7,TRBD2,TRBV6-2/TRBV6-3,NA,TGTGCCAGCAGTTCCCCCACGACTAGCGGGAGATACGAGCAGTACTTC,CASSSPTTSGRYEQYF
14,TRBJ2-5,NA,TRBV28,NA,TGTGCCAGCAGTCCCGGATCGGCACAAGAGACCCAGTACTTC,CASSPGSAQETQYF
11,TRBJ2-7,NA,TRBV5-6,NA,TGTGCCAGCAGCTTTGAGCTTGAGCAGTACTTC,CASSFELEQYF
16,TRBJ2-3,TRBD2,TRBV24-1,NA,TGTGCCACCAGTACTAGCGGGAGGGCCGGGACAGATACGCAGTATTTT,CATSTSGRAGTDTQYF
18,TRBJ1-5,TRBD1,TRBV19,NA,TGTGCCAGTAGTATTCGGGAGGCAGGGGGGGTGAGCAATCAGCCCCAGCATTTT,CASSIREAGGVSNQPQHF
13,TRBJ2-7,NA,TRBV7-8,NA,TGTGCCAGCAGCCCCCCCTGGCTTTACGAGCAGTACTTC,CASSPPWLYEQYF
16,TRBJ1-3,NA,TRBV2,NA,TGTGCCAGCAGAGGACGGTTGATCCTATCTGGAAACACCATATATTTT,CASRGRLILSGNTIYF
14,TRBJ1-5,NA,TRBV7-2,once,TGTGCCAGCAGTTTCACGAATGGCAATCAGCCCCAGCATTTT,CASSFTNGNQPQHF
13,TRBJ2-1,NA,TRBV12-3/TRBV12-4,NA,TGTGCCAGCAGTTTAGCGGGAGCTCATGAGCAGTTCTTC,CASSLAGAHEQFF
15,TRBJ1-4,NA,TRBV3-1/TRBV3-2,NA,TGTGCCAGCAGCCAAGGTCCAGGGTCTAATGAAAAACTGTTTTTT,CASSQGPGSNEKLFF
11,TRBJ2-1,NA,TRBV7-6,NA,TGTGCCAGCAGCTCTAACAATGAGCAGTTCTTC,CASSSNNEQFF
17,TRBJ2-5,NA,TRBV21-1,NA,TGTGCCAGCAGCAAACCCTCTTTTCGGGGAACGGAAGAGACCCAGTACTTC,CASSKPSFRGTEETQYF
18,TRBJ2-1,TRBD2,TRBV6-1,NA,TGTGCCAGCAGTGTAACAGTTCCGGGACTAGCGGGAGGGGATGAGCAGTTCTTC,CASSVTVPGLAGGDEQFF
14,TRBJ2-5,NA,TRBV5-1,NA,TGCGCCAGCAGCTTGGGAGGACGGAGAGAGACCCAGTACTTC,CASSLGGRRETQYF
16,TRBJ2-1,TRBD2,TRBV7-3,NA,TGTGCCAGCAGCTTAAATGTCGGACTAGCGGGAGGGGAGCAGTTCTTC,CASSLNVGLAGGEQFF
13,TRBJ1-1,NA,TRBV12-5,NA,TGTGCTAGTGTCATAAGCGGGGGAACTGAAGCTTTCTTT,CASVISGGTEAFF
16,TRBJ1-1,NA,TRBV7-9,NA,TGTGCCAGCAGCTTCCCCCGTGGGCAGTCGAACACTGAAGCTTTCTTT,CASSFPRGQSNTEAFF
16,TRBJ2-1,TRBD2,TRBV11-3,NA,TGTGCCAGCAGCTTATCGATAGCGGGCTCCTACAATGAGCAGTTCTTC,CASSLSIAGSYNEQFF
15,TRBJ1-3,NA,TRBV5-1,NA,TGCGCCAGCAGCTTGGAGGCCAGCTCTGGAAACACCATATATTTT,CASSLEASSGNTIYF
15,TRBJ2-4,NA,TRBV3-1/TRBV3-2,NA,TGTGCCAGCAGCCAAGTTGGGGGGGCCAAAAACATTCAGTACTTC,CASSQVGGAKNIQYF
15,TRBJ1-5,NA,TRBV2,NA,TGTGCCAGCAGTCCAAATATGGGTAGCAATCAGCCCCAGCATTTT,CASSPNMGSNQPQHF
15,TRBJ1-6,NA,TRBV4-1,NA,TGCGCCAGCAGCCTTGAGGAGGGCCTAAATTCACCCCTCCACTTT,CASSLEEGLNSPLHF
17,TRBJ1-1,TRBD1,TRBV2,NA,TGTGCCAGCAGAGAGCCGGGACAGGGCTCCGGGGGCACTGAAGCTTTCTTT,CASREPGQGSGGTEAFF
15,TRBJ1-1,NA,TRBV6-5,NA,TGTGCCAGCAGTATTCTTGGGGAACAGGGCACTGAAGCTTTCTTT,CASSILGEQGTEAFF
13,TRBJ1-1,NA,TRBV7-9,NA,TGTGCCAGCAGCTCAGGGGCAAGGACTGAAGCTTTCTTT,CASSSGARTEAFF
12,TRBJ1-1,NA,TRBV12-3/TRBV12-4,NA,TGTGCCAGCAGTTTCTCAAACACTGAAGCTTTCTTT,CASSFSNTEAFF
20,TRBJ2-3,TRBD1,TRBV2,NA,TGTGCCAGCAGTGGGGTGGTGGGACAGGGAAGGAATTCCGTGACAGATACGCAGTATTTT,CASSGVVGQGRNSVTDTQYF
13,TRBJ1-5,TRBD1,TRBV19,NA,TGTGCCAGTAGTTCAACAGGGGTTCAGCCCCAGCATTTT,CASSSTGVQPQHF
16,TRBJ2-7,TRBD2,TRBV7-2,once,TGTGCCAGCAGCTTAGAGGTCGGGGGGGCCCCCTACGAGCAGTACTTC,CASSLEVGGAPYEQYF
17,TRBJ2-2,TRBD1,TRBV12-5,NA,TGTGCTAGTGGTCCTAAGGACAGGGGCGTAGAAACCGGGGAGCTGTTTTTT,CASGPKDRGVETGELFF
13,TRBJ1-3,NA,TRBV9,NA,TGTGCCAGCAGCGTTGACATCGGGGGCACCATATATTTT,CASSVDIGGTIYF
19,TRBJ1-1,NA,TRBV4-1,NA,TGCGCCAGCAGCCATCGGGGACCAGAATGGGGGGAGGTTCGCACTGAAGCTTTCTTT,CASSHRGPEWGEVRTEAFF
15,TRBJ1-5,NA,TRBV7-2,NA,TGTGCCAGCAGCTTAGTTGGTGGAGGGACTCAGCCCCAGCATTTT,CASSLVGGGTQPQHF
14,TRBJ1-1,NA,TRBV5-4,NA,TGTGCCAGCAGCACAGGACTGGGGACCACTGAAGCTTTCTTT,CASSTGLGTTEAFF
12,TRBJ2-2,NA,TRBV24-1,once,TGTGCCACCAGCAGTCCCGCCGGGGAGCTGTTTTTT,CATSSPAGELFF
12,TRBJ1-1,NA,TRBV2,NA,TGTGCCAGCAGTCTTTATAAGTTCGAAGCTTTCTTT,CASSLYKFEAFF
14,TRBJ2-7,NA,TRBV3-1/TRBV3-2,NA,TGTGCCAGCAGCCCCCGGGCAGGTCCAGTCGAGCAGTACTTC,CASSPRAGPVEQYF
13,TRBJ1-5,NA,TRBV20-1,NA,TGCAGTGCTAGTAGGGAGAACAATCAGCCCCAGCATTTT,CSASRENNQPQHF